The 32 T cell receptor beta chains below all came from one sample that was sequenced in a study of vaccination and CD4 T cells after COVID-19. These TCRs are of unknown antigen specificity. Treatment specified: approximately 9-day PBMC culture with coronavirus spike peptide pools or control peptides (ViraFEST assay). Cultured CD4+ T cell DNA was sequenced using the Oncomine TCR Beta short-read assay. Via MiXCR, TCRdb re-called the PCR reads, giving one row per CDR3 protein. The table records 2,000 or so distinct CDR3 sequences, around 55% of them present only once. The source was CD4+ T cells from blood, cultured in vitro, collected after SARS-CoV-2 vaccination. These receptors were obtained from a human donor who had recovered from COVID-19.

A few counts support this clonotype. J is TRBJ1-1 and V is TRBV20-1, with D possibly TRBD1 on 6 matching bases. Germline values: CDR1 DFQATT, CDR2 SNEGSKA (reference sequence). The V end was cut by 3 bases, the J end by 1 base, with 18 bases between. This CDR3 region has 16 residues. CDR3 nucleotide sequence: TGCAGTGCTAGCCACGTGGGGGGGCGAGGGAACACTGAAGCTTTCTTT. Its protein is CSASHVGGRGNTEAFF.

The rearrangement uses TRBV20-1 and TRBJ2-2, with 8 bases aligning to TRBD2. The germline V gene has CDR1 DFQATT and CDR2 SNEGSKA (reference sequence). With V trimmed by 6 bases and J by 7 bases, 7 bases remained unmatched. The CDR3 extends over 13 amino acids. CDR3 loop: CSATTAGVGELFF. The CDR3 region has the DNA TGCAGTGCCACTACAGCGGGAGTCGGGGAGCTGTTTTTT.

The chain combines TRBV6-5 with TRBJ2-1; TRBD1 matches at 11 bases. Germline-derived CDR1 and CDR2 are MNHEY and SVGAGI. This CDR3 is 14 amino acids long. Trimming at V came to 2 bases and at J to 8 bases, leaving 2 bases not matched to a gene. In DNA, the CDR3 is TGTGCCAGCAGTTACCGGGACAGGGGGTATGAGCAGTTCTTC. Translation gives CASSYRDRGYEQFF.

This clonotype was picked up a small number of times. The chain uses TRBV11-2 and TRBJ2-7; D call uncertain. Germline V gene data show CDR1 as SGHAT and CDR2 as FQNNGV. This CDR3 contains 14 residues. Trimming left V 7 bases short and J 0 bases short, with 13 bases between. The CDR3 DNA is TGTGCCAGCAAACCCCACCAAAGCTCCTACGAGCAGTACTTC. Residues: CASKPHQSSYEQYF.

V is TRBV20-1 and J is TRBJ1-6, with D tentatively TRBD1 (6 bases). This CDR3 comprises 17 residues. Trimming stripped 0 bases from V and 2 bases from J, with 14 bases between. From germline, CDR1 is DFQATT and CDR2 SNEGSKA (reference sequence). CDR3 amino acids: CSARDGGGLPYNSPLHF. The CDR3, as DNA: TGCAGTGCTAGAGACGGAGGGGGGTTACCCTATAATTCACCCCTCCACTTT.

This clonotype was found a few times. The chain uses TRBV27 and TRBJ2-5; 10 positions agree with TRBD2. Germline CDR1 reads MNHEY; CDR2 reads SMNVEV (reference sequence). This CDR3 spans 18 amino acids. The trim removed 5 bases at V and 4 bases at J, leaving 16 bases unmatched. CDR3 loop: CASSPYPPQRGGRETQYF. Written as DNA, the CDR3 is TGTGCCAGCAGTCCATATCCCCCCCAGCGGGGGGGCCGAGAGACCCAGTACTTC.

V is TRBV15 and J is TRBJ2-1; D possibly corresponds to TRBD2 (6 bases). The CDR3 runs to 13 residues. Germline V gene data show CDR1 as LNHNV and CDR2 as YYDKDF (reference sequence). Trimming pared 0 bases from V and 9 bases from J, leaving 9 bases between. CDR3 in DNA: TGTGCCACCAGCAGAGATTTCGGGGGTGAGCAGTTCTTC. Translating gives CATSRDFGGEQFF.

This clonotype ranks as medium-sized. The CDR3 DNA reads TGTGCCAGCAGTGACTTATCTGGGGGCTACACCTTC. Its protein product is CASSDLSGGYTF. This chain connects TRBV2 to TRBJ1-2; no clear D. Trimming took off 3 bases at V and 8 bases at J, with 10 bases between the two ends. Germline CDR1 SNHLY, CDR2 FYNNEI. The CDR3 has 12 amino acids.

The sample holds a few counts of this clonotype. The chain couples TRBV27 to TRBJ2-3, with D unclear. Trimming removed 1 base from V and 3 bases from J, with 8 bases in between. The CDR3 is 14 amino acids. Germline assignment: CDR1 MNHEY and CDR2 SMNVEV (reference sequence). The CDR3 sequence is CASSLYTQTDTQYF. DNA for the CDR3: TGTGCCAGCAGTTTATATACTCAGACAGATACGCAGTATTTT.

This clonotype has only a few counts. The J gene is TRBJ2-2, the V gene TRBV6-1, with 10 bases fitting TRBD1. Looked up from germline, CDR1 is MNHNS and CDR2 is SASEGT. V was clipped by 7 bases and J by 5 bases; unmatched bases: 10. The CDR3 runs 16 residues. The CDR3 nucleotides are TGTGCCAGCACTGACCGTTGGGGACAGGGGACCGGGGAGCTGTTTTTT. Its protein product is CASTDRWGQGTGELFF.

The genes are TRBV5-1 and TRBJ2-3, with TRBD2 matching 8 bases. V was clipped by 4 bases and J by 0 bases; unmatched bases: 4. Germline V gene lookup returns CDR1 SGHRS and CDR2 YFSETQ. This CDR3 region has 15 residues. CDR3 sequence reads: CASSPGGVSTDTQYF. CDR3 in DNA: TGCGCCAGCAGCCCGGGGGGGGTTAGCACAGATACGCAGTATTTT.

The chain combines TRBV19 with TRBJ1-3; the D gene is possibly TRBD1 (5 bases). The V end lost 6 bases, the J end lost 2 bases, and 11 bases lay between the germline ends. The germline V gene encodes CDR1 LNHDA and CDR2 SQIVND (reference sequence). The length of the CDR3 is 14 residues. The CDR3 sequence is CASRPGATGNTIYF. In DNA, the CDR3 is TGTGCCAGTAGACCCGGGGCGACTGGAAACACCATATATTTT.

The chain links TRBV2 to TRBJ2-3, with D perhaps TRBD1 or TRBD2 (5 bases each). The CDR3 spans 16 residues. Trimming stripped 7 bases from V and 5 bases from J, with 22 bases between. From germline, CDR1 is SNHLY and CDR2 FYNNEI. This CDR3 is CASTRPGPQEIDTQYF. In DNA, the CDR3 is TGTGCCAGCACTCGACCGGGACCTCAAGAAATAGATACGCAGTATTTT.

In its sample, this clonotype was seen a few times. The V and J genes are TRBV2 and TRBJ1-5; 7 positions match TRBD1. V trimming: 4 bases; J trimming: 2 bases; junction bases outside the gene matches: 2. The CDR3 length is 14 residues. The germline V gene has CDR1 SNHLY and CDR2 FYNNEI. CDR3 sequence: CASSGQGRNQPQHF. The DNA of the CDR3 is TGTGCCAGCAGTGGACAGGGTCGCAATCAGCCCCAGCATTTT. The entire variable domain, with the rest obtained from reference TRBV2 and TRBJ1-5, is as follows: EPEVTQTPSHQVTQMGQEVILRCVPISNHLYFYWYRQILGQKVEFLVSFYNNEISEKSEIFDDQFSVERPDGSNFTLKIRSTKLEDSAMYFCASSGQGRNQPQHFGDGTRLSIL.

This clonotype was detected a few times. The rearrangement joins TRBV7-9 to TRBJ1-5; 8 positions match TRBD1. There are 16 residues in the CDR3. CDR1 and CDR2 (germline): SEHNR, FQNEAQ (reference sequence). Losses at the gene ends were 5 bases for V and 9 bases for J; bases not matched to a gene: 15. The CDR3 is CASSPLLTGGGVPQHF. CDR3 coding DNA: TGTGCCAGCAGCCCCTTGCTTACAGGGGGTGGTGTGCCCCAGCATTTT.

The CDR3 DNA is TGTGCCAGCAGCTTAAGGGCAGGCGGGTATGGCTACACCTTC. This codes for CASSLRAGGYGYTF. This rearrangement joins TRBV7-9 to TRBJ1-2; D unclear. The germline gives CDR1 SEHNR, CDR2 FQNEAQ (reference sequence). The V gene lost 2 bases and the J gene lost 5 bases, with 12 bases spanning the gap. CDR3 length: 14 residues.

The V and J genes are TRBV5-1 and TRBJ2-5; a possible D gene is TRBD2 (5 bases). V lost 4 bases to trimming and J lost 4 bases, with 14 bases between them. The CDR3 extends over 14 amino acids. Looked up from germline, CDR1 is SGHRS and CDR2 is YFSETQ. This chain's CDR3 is CASSIRLAGETQYF. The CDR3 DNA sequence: TGCGCCAGCAGCATACGCCTCGCGGGAGAGACCCAGTACTTC.

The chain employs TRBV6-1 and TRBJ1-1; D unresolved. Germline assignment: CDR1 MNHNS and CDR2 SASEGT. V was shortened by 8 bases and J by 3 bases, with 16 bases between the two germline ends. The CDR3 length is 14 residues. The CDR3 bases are TGTGCCAGCCAGGCAACCCAGAGTCACACTGAAGCTTTCTTT. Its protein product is CASQATQSHTEAFF.

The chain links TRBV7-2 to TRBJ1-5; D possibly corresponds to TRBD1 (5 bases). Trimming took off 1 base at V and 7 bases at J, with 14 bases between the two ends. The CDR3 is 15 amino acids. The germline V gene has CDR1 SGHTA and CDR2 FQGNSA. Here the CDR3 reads CASSLVGGYGQPQHF. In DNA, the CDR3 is TGTGCCAGCAGCTTAGTCGGGGGGTATGGCCAGCCCCAGCATTTT.

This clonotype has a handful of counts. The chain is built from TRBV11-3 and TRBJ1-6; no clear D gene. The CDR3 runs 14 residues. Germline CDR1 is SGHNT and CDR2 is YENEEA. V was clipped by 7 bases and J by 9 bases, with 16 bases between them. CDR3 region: CASTLGVSGSPLHF. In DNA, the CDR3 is TGTGCCAGCACCCTTGGGGTTTCTGGTTCACCCCTCCACTTT.

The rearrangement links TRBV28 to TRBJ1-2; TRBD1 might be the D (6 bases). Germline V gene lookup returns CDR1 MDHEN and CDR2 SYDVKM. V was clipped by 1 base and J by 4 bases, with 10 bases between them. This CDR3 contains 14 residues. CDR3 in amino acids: CASSLLTGLYGYTF. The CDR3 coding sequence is TGTGCCAGCAGTTTATTGACAGGACTCTATGGCTACACCTTC.

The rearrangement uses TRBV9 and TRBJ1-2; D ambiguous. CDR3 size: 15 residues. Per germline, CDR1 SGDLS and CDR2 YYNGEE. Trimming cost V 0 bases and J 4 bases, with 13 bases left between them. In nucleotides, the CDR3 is TGTGCCAGCAGCGTAGGGCACGGTGGTGGCTATGGCTACACCTTC. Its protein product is CASSVGHGGGYGYTF.

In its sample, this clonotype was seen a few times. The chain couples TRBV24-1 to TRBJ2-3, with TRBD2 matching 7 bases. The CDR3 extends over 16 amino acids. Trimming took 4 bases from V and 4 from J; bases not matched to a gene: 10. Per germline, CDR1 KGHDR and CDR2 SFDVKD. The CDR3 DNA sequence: TGTGCCACCAGTGACCGGACTAGATGGGACGCAGATACGCAGTATTTT. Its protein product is CATSDRTRWDADTQYF.

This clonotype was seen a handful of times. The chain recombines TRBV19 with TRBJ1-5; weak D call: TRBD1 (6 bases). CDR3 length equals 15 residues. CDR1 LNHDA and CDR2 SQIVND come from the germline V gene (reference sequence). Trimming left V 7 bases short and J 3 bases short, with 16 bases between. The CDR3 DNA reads TGTGCCAGTACCAGCCAACGGGGGCTCAATCAGCCCCAGCATTTT. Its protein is CASTSQRGLNQPQHF.

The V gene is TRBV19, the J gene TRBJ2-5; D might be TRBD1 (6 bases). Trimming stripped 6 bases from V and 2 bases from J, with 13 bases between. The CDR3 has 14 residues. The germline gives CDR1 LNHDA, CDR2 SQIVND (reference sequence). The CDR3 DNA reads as TGTGCCAGTAGGGGGGCGTTAGGGCAAGAGACCCAGTACTTC. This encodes CASRGALGQETQYF.

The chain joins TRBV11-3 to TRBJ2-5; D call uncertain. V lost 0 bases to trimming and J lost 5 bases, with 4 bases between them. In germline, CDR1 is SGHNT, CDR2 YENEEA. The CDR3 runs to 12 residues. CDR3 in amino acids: CASSLDSETQYF. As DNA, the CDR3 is TGTGCCAGCAGCTTAGACAGCGAGACCCAGTACTTC.

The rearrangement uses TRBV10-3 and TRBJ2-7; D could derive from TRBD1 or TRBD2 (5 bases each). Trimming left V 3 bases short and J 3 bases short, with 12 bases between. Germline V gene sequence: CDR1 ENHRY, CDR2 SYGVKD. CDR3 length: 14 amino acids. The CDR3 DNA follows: TGTGCCATCAGTGAAAGGGGACCGATCTACGAGCAGTACTTC. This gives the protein CAISERGPIYEQYF.

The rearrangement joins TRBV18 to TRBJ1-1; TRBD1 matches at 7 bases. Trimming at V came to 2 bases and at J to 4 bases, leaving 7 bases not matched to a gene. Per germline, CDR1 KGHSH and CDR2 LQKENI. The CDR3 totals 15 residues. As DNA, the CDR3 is TGTGCCAGCTCACCAAACCGACAGGGTGGCACTGAAGCTTTCTTT. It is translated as CASSPNRQGGTEAFF. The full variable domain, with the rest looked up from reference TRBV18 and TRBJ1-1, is NAGVMQNPRHLVRRRGQEARLRCSPMKGHSHVYWYRQLPEEGLKFMVYLQKENIIDESGMPKERFSAEFPKEGPSILRIQQVVRGDSAAYFCASSPNRQGGTEAFFGQGTRLTVV.

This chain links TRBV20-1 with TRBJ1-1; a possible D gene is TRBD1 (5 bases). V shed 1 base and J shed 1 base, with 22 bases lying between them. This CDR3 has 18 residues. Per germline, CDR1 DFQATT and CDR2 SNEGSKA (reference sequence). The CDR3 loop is CSARVGAWPGSGNTEAFF. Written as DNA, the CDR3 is TGCAGTGCTAGAGTAGGGGCGTGGCCAGGGAGTGGGAACACTGAAGCTTTCTTT.

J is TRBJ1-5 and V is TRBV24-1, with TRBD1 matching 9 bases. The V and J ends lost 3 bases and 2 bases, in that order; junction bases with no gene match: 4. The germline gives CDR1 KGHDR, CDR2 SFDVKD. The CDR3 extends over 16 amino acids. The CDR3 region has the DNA TGTGCCACCAGTGATGCGGACAGGGGAGGCAATCAGCCCCAGCATTTT. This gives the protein CATSDADRGGNQPQHF.

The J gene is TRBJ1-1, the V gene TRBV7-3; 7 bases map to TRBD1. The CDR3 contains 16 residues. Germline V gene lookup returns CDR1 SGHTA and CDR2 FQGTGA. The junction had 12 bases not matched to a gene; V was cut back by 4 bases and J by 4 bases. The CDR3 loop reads CASSYLIRQGGTEAFF. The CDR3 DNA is TGTGCCAGCAGCTACCTTATCCGACAGGGAGGCACTGAAGCTTTCTTT.

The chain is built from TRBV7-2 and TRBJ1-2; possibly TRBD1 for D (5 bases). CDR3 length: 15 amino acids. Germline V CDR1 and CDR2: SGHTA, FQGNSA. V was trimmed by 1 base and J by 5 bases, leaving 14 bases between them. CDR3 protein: CASSLESGTLYGYTF. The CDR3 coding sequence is TGTGCCAGCAGCTTAGAATCAGGGACCCTATATGGCTACACCTTC.